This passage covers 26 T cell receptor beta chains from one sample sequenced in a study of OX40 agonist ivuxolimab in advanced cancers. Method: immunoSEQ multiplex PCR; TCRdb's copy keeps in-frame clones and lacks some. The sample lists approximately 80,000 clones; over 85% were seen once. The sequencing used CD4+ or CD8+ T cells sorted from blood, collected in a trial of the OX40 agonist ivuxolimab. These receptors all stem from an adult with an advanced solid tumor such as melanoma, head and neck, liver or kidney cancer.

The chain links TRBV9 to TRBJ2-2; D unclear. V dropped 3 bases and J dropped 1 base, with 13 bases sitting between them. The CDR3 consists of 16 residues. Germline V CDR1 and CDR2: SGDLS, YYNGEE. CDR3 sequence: CASSALSRGNTGELFF. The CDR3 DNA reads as TGTGCCAGCAGCGCCTTAAGCAGAGGGAACACCGGGGAGCTGTTTTTT. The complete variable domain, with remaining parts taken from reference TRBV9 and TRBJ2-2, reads DSGVTQTPKHLITATGQRVTLRCSPRSGDLSVYWYQQSLDQGLQFLIQYYNGEERAKGNILERFSAQQFPDLHSELNLSSLELGDSALYFCASSALSRGNTGELFFGEGSRLTVL.

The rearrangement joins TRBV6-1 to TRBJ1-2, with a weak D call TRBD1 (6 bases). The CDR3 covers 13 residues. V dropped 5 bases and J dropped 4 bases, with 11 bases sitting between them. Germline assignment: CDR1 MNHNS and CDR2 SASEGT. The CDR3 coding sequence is TGTGCCAGCAGTCGACAGGAATCCTATGGCTACACCTTC. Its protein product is CASSRQESYGYTF.

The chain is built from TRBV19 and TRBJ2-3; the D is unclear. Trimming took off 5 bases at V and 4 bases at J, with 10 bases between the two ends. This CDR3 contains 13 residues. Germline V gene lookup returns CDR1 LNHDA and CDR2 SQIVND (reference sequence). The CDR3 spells CASSFGEPDTQYF. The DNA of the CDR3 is TGTGCCAGTAGTTTCGGCGAGCCAGATACGCAGTATTTT.

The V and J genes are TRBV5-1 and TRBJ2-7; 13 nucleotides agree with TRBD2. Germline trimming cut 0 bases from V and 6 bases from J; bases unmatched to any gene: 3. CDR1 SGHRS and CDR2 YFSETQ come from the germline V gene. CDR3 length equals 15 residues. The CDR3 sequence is CASSLGTSGSSEQYF. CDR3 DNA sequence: TGCGCCAGCAGCTTGGGGACTAGCGGGAGCAGCGAGCAGTACTTC. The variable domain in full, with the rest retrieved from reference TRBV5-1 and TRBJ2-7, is KAGVTQTPRYLIKTRGQQVTLSCSPISGHRSVSWYQQTPGQGLQFLFEYFSETQRNKGNFPGRFSGRQFSNSRSEMNVSTLELGDSALYLCASSLGTSGSSEQYFGPGTRLTVT.

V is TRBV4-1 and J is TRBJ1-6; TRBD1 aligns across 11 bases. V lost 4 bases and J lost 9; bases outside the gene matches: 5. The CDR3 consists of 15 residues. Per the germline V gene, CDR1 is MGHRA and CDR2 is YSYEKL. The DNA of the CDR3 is TGCGCCAGCAGCCGTCCGGGACAGGGGGGTTCACCCCTCCACTTT. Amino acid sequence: CASSRPGQGGSPLHF.

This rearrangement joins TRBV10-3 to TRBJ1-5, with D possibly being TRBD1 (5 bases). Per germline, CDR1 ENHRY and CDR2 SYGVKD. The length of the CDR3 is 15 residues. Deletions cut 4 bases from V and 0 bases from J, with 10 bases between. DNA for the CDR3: TGTGCCATCAGTGGGGGGGGAAATAGCAATCAGCCCCAGCATTTT. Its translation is CAISGGGNSNQPQHF.

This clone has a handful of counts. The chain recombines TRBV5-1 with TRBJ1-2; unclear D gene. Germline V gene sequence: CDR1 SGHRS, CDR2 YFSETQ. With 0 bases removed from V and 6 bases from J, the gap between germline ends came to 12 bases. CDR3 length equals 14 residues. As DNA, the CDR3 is TGCGCCAGCAGCTTGGAGGTCTATTCTAATGGCTACACCTTC. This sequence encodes CASSLEVYSNGYTF.

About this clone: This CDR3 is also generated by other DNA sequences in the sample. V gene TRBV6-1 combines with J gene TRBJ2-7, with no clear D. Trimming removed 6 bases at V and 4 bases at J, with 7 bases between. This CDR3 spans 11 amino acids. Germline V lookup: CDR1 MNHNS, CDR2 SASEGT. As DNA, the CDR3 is TGTGCCAGCAGCGCCCTATACGAGCAGTACTTC. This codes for CASSALYEQYF.

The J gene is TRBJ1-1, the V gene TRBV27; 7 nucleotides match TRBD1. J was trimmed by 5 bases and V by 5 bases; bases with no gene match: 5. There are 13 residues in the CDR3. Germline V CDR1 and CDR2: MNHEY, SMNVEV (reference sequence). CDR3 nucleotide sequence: TGTGCCAGCAGTCGACAGGGACGGACTGAAGCTTTCTTT. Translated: CASSRQGRTEAFF.

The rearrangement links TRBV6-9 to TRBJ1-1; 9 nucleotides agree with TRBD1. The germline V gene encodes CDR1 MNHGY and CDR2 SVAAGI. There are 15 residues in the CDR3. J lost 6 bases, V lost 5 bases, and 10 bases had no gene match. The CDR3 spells CASSGRDRVSPEAFF. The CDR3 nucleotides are TGTGCCAGCAGTGGTCGGGACAGGGTGAGTCCTGAAGCTTTCTTT.

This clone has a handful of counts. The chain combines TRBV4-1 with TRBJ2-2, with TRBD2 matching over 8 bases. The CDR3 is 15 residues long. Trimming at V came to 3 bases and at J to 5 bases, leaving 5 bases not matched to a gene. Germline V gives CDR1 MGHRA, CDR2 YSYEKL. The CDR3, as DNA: TGCGCCAGCAGCCACGGACTAGCAATAACCGGGGAGCTGTTTTTT. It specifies CASSHGLAITGELFF.

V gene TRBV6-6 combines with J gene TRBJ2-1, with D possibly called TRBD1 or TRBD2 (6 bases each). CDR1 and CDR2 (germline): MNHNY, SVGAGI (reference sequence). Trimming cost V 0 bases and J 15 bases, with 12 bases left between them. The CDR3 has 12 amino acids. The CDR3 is CASSYSKGEVFF. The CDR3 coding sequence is TGTGCCAGCAGTTACTCGAAGGGGGAGGTGTTCTTC.

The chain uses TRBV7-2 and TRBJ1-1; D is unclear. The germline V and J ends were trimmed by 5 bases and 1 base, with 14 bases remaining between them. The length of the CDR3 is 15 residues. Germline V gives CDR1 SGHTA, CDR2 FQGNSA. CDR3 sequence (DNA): TGTGCCAGCAGCCCATTCCCCTCCGGGAACACTGAAGCTTTCTTT. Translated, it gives CASSPFPSGNTEAFF.

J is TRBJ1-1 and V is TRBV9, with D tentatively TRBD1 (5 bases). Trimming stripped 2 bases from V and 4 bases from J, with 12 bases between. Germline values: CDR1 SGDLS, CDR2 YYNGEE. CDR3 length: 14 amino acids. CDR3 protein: CASSVGPSPTEAFF. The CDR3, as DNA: TGTGCCAGCAGCGTGGGACCGTCCCCCACTGAAGCTTTCTTT. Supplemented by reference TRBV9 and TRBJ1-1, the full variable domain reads DSGVTQTPKHLITATGQRVTLRCSPRSGDLSVYWYQQSLDQGLQFLIQYYNGEERAKGNILERFSAQQFPDLHSELNLSSLELGDSALYFCASSVGPSPTEAFFGQGTRLTVV.

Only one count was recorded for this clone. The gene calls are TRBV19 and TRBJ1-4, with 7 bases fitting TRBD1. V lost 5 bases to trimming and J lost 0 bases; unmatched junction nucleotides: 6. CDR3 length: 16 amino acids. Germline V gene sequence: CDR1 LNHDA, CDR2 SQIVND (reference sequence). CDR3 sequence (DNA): TGTGCCAGTAGTTGGAGGGGGCGAGCAACTAATGAAAAACTGTTTTTT. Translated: CASSWRGRATNEKLFF.

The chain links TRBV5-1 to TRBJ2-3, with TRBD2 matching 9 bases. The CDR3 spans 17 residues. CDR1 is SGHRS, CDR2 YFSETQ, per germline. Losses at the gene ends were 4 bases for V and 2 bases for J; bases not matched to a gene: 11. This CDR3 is CASSPNRGGGATDTQYF. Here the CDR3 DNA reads TGCGCCAGCAGCCCTAACCGGGGCGGGGGGGCCACAGATACGCAGTATTTT.

CDR3 loop: CASSRDSRSSYNEQFF. In nucleotides, the CDR3 is TGTGCCAGCAGTCGGGACAGCCGGAGCTCCTACAATGAGCAGTTCTTC. The chain carries TRBV6-4 and TRBJ2-1, with TRBD1 identical over 7 bases. The V and J ends lost 5 bases and 0 bases, in that order; junction bases with no gene match: 7. CDR1 is MRHNA, CDR2 SNTAGT, per germline. This CDR3 has 16 residues.

CDR3 in amino acids: CAWSPGTGYSNQPQHF. The CDR3 nucleotides are TGTGCCTGGAGCCCAGGGACGGGGTATAGCAATCAGCCCCAGCATTTT. The rearrangement uses TRBV30 and TRBJ1-5; a weak D match, TRBD1 (5 bases). Germline V gene sequence: CDR1 GTSNPN, CDR2 SVGIG (reference sequence). The V end lost 3 bases, the J end lost 0 bases, and 15 bases lay between the germline ends. The CDR3 length is 16 residues.

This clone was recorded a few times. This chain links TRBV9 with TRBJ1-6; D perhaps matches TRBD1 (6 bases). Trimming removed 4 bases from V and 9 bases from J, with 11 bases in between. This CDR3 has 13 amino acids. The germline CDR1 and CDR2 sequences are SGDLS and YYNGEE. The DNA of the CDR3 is TGTGCCAGCAGCCTAGGGGGTGCTTCACCCCTCCACTTT. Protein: CASSLGGASPLHF. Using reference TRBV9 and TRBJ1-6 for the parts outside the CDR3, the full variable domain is DSGVTQTPKHLITATGQRVTLRCSPRSGDLSVYWYQQSLDQGLQFLIQYYNGEERAKGNILERFSAQQFPDLHSELNLSSLELGDSALYFCASSLGGASPLHFGNGTRLTVT.

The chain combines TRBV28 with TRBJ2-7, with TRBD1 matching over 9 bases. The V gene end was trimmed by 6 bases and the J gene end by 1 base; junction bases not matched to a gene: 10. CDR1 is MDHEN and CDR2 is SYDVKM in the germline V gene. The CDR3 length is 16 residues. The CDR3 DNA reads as TGTGCCAGCAGACCCGGGACAGGGCCACTGTCCTACGAGCAGTACTTC. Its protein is CASRPGTGPLSYEQYF.

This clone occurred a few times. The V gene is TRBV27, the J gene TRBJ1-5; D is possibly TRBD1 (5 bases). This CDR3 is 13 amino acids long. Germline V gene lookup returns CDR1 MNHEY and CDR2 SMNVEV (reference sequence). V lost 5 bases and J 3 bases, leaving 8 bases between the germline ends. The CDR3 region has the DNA TGTGCCAGCAGTGCGGGGGTCAATCAGCCCCAGCATTTT. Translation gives CASSAGVNQPQHF.

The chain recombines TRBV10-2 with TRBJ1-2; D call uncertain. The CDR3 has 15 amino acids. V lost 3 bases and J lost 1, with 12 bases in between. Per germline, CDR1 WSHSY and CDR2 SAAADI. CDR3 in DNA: TGCGCCAGCAGTGAAAATACGGGGTATAACTATGGCTACACCTTC. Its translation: CASSENTGYNYGYTF.

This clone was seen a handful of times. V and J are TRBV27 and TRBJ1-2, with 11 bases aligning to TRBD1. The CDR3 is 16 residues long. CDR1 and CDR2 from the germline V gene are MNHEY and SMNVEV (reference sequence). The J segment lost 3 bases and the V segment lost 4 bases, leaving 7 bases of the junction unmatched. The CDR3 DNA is TGTGCCAGCAGTTCAACCCGGGGACAGGGGGACTATGGCTACACCTTC. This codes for CASSSTRGQGDYGYTF.

CDR3 sequence reads: CASSLGQGSYGYTF. The DNA for the CDR3 is TGCGCCAGCAGCTTGGGACAGGGCAGCTATGGCTACACCTTC. The chain recombines TRBV5-1 with TRBJ1-2; TRBD1 agrees at 7 bases. Germline CDR1 SGHRS, CDR2 YFSETQ. CDR3 length: 14 residues. V trimming: 0 bases; J trimming: 4 bases; junction bases outside the gene matches: 3.

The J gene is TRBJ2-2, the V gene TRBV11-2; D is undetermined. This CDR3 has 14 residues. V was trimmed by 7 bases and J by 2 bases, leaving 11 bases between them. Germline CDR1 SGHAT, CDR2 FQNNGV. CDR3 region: CASKVASNTGELFF. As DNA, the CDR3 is TGTGCCAGCAAGGTGGCTTCTAACACCGGGGAGCTGTTTTTT.

CDR3 protein: CASSADYEAFF. CDR3 nucleotides: TGTGCCAGCAGCGCAGACTATGAAGCTTTCTTT. V gene TRBV7-9 combines with J gene TRBJ1-1, with no clear D. There are 11 residues in the CDR3. The ends were cut back, 5 bases at V and 7 bases at J, with 8 bases in the middle. Looked up from germline, CDR1 is SEHNR and CDR2 is FQNEAQ (reference sequence).